This T cell receptor beta chain was recovered during a study of blood T cell repertoires in COVID-19. Overall study context: Some COVID-19 samples were acute and others convalescent; all came from the United States, Italy and Spain.

CDR3 length: 15 amino acids. Germline V gene data show CDR1 as LNHDA and CDR2 as SQIVND (reference sequence). The V gene end was trimmed by 7 bases and the J gene end by 4 bases; junction bases not matched to a gene: 8. As processed by the authors: How many nucleated cells were present was estimated from reference gene primer amplification. Clones were sequenced by immunoSEQ multiplex PCR, and TCRdb holds only the in-frame ones, with some missing. V and J calls and clone size are those listed in that table; D and trimming were worked out from the DNA. The sample lists 150,000 or so clones; approximately 78% were seen once. The table lists this clone with a few counts.

The sequence derives from a man aged 80 or over with acute or convalescent COVID-19. Sequenced input: peripheral blood. The V and J genes are TRBV19 and TRBJ2-5; 11 bases match TRBD1. In DNA form, the CDR3 reads TGTGCCAGTACCCTGGGACAGGGGGTTGCAGAGACCCAGTACTTC. Protein sequence: CASTLGQGVAETQYF.